This paragraph reports one T cell receptor beta chain. The sample originates from a study of T cells expressing NK-cell markers. With the 5' RACE reads reprocessed, TCRdb shows one record per CDR3 protein and no DNA. The sample totals about 430,000 distinct CDR3 sequences; its top ten clones hold more than 1.4%. The CDR3 sequence is 14 residues long. The germline V gene has CDR1 SGHTA and CDR2 FQGTGA. The sequenced material came from blood T cells: a sorted CD56 or NKG2C T cell subset, CD4+ or CD8+ T cells, or bulk PBMC T cells (not recorded which). The rearrangement joins TRBV7-3 to TRBJ2-7; TCRdb's D call, TRBD2, is unchecked because there is no DNA. This TCR was recovered from a woman in her forties or fifties in good health. CDR3 sequence reads: CASSSDGRLAEQYF.